The clone carrying this T cell receptor beta chain registers medium-sized (0.01 to 0.1%) by frequency. TRB amplification used 250 ng of peripheral blood genomic DNA. The sample originates from a study of T cell clusters in autoimmune cytopenias. The CDR3 has 16 amino acids. Germline CDR1 reads SGHVS; CDR2 reads FNYEAQ. TRB was amplified by touch-down multiplex PCR, primer pools A and B combined. TCRdb re-called the multiplex PCR reads and shows each CDR3 protein once, DNA omitted. This table holds about 11,000 distinct CDR3 sequences. The data also belong to a second study, concerning T cell repertoires in aging, cancer and after chemotherapy.

The receptor was isolated from a human donor in good health. This chain joins TRBV7-6 and TRBJ2-7; TCRdb's D call, TRBD1, is unchecked because there is no DNA. Sequenced input: peripheral blood. Here the CDR3 reads CASSTTPGPDPYEQYF.